This T cell receptor (beta chain) was captured in a study of regulatory T cells in long-lasting Graves disease. At the level of the study: Persistent cases took antithyroid drugs over 5 years and stayed TSH receptor antibody positive. Study-wide results and limits: TCR diversity was lower in persistent Graves' patients (versus newly diagnosed ones). Favored usage of TRBV28, TRBJ1-2 and TRBJ2-5 was recorded in persistent disease.

Sequencing libraries for TCR beta were prepared with iRepertoire HTBI primers and Arm-PCR of CDR3 regions. TCRdb independently ran MiXCR on the multiplex PCR reads; one entry per CDR3 protein. The table includes about 470,000 distinct CDR3 sequences, around 20% detected once. The ends were cut back, 7 bases at V and 0 bases at J, with 13 bases in the middle. The CDR3 contains 15 residues. CDR1 and CDR2 from the germline V gene are SEHNR and FQNEAQ (reference sequence). This clonotype was detected a few times. What it recognizes is unknown. Time point indicated: persistent/refractory GD, antithyroid drugs over 5 years with positive TRAb. RNA extracted from PBMCs served as the sequencing template. Peripheral blood, roughly 8.8 milliliters of it, was drawn into EDTA tubes.

The sample here was peripheral blood mononuclear cells (PBMCs), taken when the disease was refractory, from a patient treated with antithyroid drugs. This TCR was recovered from a female donor with Graves disease. The chain is built from TRBV7-9 and TRBJ1-5; perhaps TRBD1 as D (5 bases). The CDR3 bases are TGTGCCAGCACCCTGGGGCGGAATAGCAATCAGCCCCAGCATTTT. Amino acid sequence: CASTLGRNSNQPQHF.